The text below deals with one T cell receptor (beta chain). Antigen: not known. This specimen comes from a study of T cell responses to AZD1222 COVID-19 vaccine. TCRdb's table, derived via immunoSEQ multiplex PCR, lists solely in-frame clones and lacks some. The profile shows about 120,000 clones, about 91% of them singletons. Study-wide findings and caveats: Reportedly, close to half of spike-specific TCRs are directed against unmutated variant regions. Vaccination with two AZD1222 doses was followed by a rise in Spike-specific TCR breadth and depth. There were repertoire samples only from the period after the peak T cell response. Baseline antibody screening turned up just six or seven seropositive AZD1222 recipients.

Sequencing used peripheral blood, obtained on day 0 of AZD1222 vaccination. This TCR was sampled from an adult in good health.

The CDR3: CASSAELLALEQFF. The CDR3 DNA sequence: TGTGCCAGCAGCGCCGAATTACTAGCCTTGGAGCAGTTCTTC. The genes are TRBV9 and TRBJ2-1; a weak D match, TRBD2 (6 bases). The CDR3 is 14 residues long. CDR1 and CDR2 (germline): SGDLS, YYNGEE. V dropped 3 bases and J dropped 10 bases, with 17 bases sitting between them.